This T cell receptor beta chain was recovered during a study of CD8 T cells in ankylosing spondylitis. Findings and caveats of the study: Clones linked to disease were reported to show significant enrichment in matched ankylosing spondylitis synovial fluid. Disease-linked clones, CD8+, were relatively rare in peripheral blood. Earlier work had already found some motif variants in reactive arthritis synovial fluid and blood. Eight highly homologous variants formed a TCR beta motif that appeared characteristic of ankylosing spondylitis blood.

The V and J ends lost 0 bases and 10 bases respectively, with 8 bases between them. The CDR3 consists of 12 residues. TCRdb independently ran MiXCR on the 5' RACE reads; one entry per CDR3 protein. The table includes 250,000 or so distinct CDR3 sequences, approximately 20% detected once. Points on this clonotype: Its antigen is still unknown.

This sequence was found in a male donor with ankylosing spondylitis or in good health (not recorded which). The chain has TRBV12-3 or TRBV12-4 and TRBJ2-3; D ambiguous. Specimen: blood, either unsorted or a sorted T cell fraction (not recorded which). The CDR3 DNA reads as TGTGCCAGCAGTTTAGCCGGATTGCCGCAGTATTTT. This gives the protein CASSLAGLPQYF.